The 32 T cell receptor beta chains in this list originate from one sample, sequenced in a study of blood T cell repertoires in COVID-19. TCRdb's table, derived via immunoSEQ multiplex PCR, lists solely in-frame clones and lacks some. The sample has some 250,000 clones, approximately 82% seen once; the top ten hold 15%. The source material was PBMCs or T cells enriched from blood (not recorded which). These receptors came from a man in his forties or fifties who had recovered from COVID-19.

The rearrangement uses TRBV7-3 and TRBJ2-1; TRBD2 matches at 8 bases. This CDR3 region has 17 residues. The germline CDR1 and CDR2 sequences are SGHTA and FQGTGA. After removal of 5 bases from V and 6 bases from J, the junction contained 15 bases not matched to a gene. The CDR3 nucleotides are TGTGCCAGCAGCCAATTTCCGGGACTAGATCTGCCCAATGAGCAGTTCTTC. Translation gives CASSQFPGLDLPNEQFF.

The J gene is TRBJ2-2, the V gene TRBV18; a weak D match, TRBD1 (6 bases). Trimming removed 5 bases at V and 3 bases at J, with 13 bases between. Germline CDR1 KGHSH, CDR2 LQKENI. The CDR3 totals 15 residues. The CDR3 DNA is TGTGCCAGCTCATATCTCTACAGGGACACCGGGGAGCTGTTTTTT. It yields the protein CASSYLYRDTGELFF.

The table lists this clone with a count of one. The chain combines TRBV29-1 with TRBJ2-3; 10 bases are a match to TRBD2. V gave up 3 bases and J gave up 5 bases; unmatched junction bases: 11. The CDR3 runs to 16 residues. CDR1 and CDR2 from the germline V gene are SQVTM and ANQGSEA. The CDR3 DNA is TGCAGCGTTGAGGGAATAGCGGGGGGTATAGGAGATACGCAGTATTTT. Translation gives CSVEGIAGGIGDTQYF.

This chain uses TRBV2 with TRBJ1-3; 7 bases fit TRBD1. The germline V gene has CDR1 SNHLY and CDR2 FYNNEI. V dropped 6 bases and J dropped 0; count of bases not matched to a gene: 8. This CDR3 has 16 residues. The CDR3 is CASSPRQGLSGNTIYF. The CDR3 DNA is TGTGCCAGCAGCCCTAGACAGGGACTCTCTGGAAACACCATATATTTT.

This chain uses TRBV6-5 with TRBJ1-4; TRBD1 is a possible D gene (6 bases). CDR3 length: 13 residues. V gave up 10 bases and J gave up 4 bases, with 13 bases separating them. Germline lookup yields CDR1 MNHEY and CDR2 SVGAGI. The CDR3 protein is CATRTDVNEKLFF. CDR3 DNA sequence: TGTGCCACCCGGACAGACGTTAATGAAAAACTGTTTTTT.

The chain employs TRBV10-3 and TRBJ1-1; the D gene is possibly TRBD1 (6 bases). Germline V gene data show CDR1 as ENHRY and CDR2 as SYGVKD. With 6 bases removed from V and 4 bases from J, the gap between germline ends came to 12 bases. This CDR3 is built from 13 residues. Here the CDR3 reads CAISHRDFTEAFF. Written as DNA, the CDR3 is TGTGCCATCAGCCACAGGGATTTCACTGAAGCTTTCTTT.

This chain joins TRBV30 and TRBJ1-6; D not certain. The germline V gene encodes CDR1 GTSNPN and CDR2 SVGIG (reference sequence). V was trimmed by 2 bases and J by 10 bases, leaving 15 bases between them. The CDR3 spans 14 residues. CDR3 bases: TGTGCCTGGAGTTTTGAGGGTCTTGGGTCACCCCTCCACTTT. Its protein product is CAWSFEGLGSPLHF.

The J gene is TRBJ2-1, the V gene TRBV7-2; D remains unclear. V was clipped by 1 base and J by 0 bases, with 7 bases between them. Germline lookup yields CDR1 SGHTA and CDR2 FQGNSA. The CDR3 spans 15 residues. This CDR3 reads CASSLVLSSYNEQFF. The DNA for the CDR3 is TGTGCCAGCAGCTTAGTACTCTCCTCCTACAATGAGCAGTTCTTC.

The chain joins TRBV3-1 (or the pseudogene TRBV3-2) to TRBJ2-7; 7 bases agree with TRBD2. The V gene end was trimmed by 8 bases and the J gene end by 3 bases; junction bases not matched to a gene: 10. The CDR3 totals 14 residues. Germline-derived CDR1 and CDR2 are LGHDT and YNNKEL (reference sequence). In nucleotides, the CDR3 is TGTGCCAGCGCCATGGGGGGGACGGACTACGAGCAGTACTTC. This codes for CASAMGGTDYEQYF.

This chain uses TRBV5-1 with TRBJ2-1; 8 nucleotides agree with TRBD1. Germline trimming cut 1 base from V and 5 bases from J; bases unmatched to any gene: 5. Germline V gene lookup returns CDR1 SGHRS and CDR2 YFSETQ. This CDR3 is built from 15 residues. CDR3 nucleotide sequence: TGCGCCAGCAGCTTGACGGGACAGGTCCACAATGAGCAGTTCTTC. Protein: CASSLTGQVHNEQFF.

The chain recombines TRBV5-5 with TRBJ1-1, with 8 positions matching TRBD1. Germline CDR1 and CDR2: SGHKS and YYEKEE (reference sequence). The ends lost 4 bases at V and 1 base at J; junction bases unmatched: 9. This CDR3 region has 16 residues. The CDR3 DNA reads as TGTGCCAGCAGCCCAAAGGGGACAGGCGGGAACACTGAAGCTTTCTTT. Its protein product is CASSPKGTGGNTEAFF.

The chain couples TRBV15 to TRBJ1-2; the D is unclear. The CDR3 extends over 13 amino acids. V was trimmed by 5 bases and J by 0 bases, leaving 7 bases between them. The germline V gene has CDR1 LNHNV and CDR2 YYDKDF (reference sequence). CDR3 nucleotide sequence: TGTGCCACCAGCGACTTCGCTAACTATGGCTACACCTTC. Translation gives CATSDFANYGYTF.

The V gene is TRBV7-3, the J gene TRBJ1-5, with unresolved D. CDR1 is SGHTA and CDR2 is FQGTGA in the germline V gene. There are 13 residues in the CDR3. Deletions cut 5 bases from V and 6 bases from J, with 11 bases between. CDR3 DNA: TGTGCCAGCAGCGCCTTTGCAGGTCAGCCCCAGCATTTT. It yields the protein CASSAFAGQPQHF. The whole variable domain, remainder taken from reference TRBV7-3 and TRBJ1-5, is GAGVSQTPSNKVTEKGKYVELRCDPISGHTALYWYRQSLGQGPEFLIYFQGTGAADDSGLPNDRFFAVRPEGSVSTLKIQRTERGDSAVYLCASSAFAGQPQHFGDGTRLSIL.

The chain employs TRBV7-6 and TRBJ1-5; 8 nucleotides align to TRBD1. The germline V gene has CDR1 SGHVS and CDR2 FNYEAQ. With V trimmed by 1 base and J by 6 bases, 5 bases remained unmatched. The CDR3 extends over 15 amino acids. The CDR3 DNA reads as TGTGCCAGCAGCTTAGAGGACAGGGTGCGTCAGCCCCAGCATTTT. Translated, it gives CASSLEDRVRQPQHF.

The rearrangement links TRBV4-1 to TRBJ1-3, with D possibly being TRBD1 (5 bases). CDR1 MGHRA and CDR2 YSYEKL come from the germline V gene. V gave up 0 bases and J gave up 4 bases, with 10 bases separating them. CDR3 length: 15 amino acids. CDR3 protein: CASSQDSREGNTIYF. DNA for the CDR3: TGCGCCAGCAGCCAAGATAGCAGGGAAGGAAACACCATATATTTT.

The chain has TRBV7-2 and TRBJ1-5, with TRBD1 identical over 8 bases. Germline CDR1 SGHTA, CDR2 FQGNSA. The CDR3 sequence is 15 residues long. Germline trimming cut 5 bases from V and 0 bases from J; bases unmatched to any gene: 3. CDR3 DNA: TGTGCCAGCAGCCTCGGACAGGGTAGCAATCAGCCCCAGCATTTT. This encodes CASSLGQGSNQPQHF.

The CDR3 loop reads CVRSLRRQGDRNTIYF. The DNA for the CDR3 is TGTGTCAGAAGCCTGAGGCGACAGGGGGATAGAAACACCATATATTTT. The rearrangement uses TRBV7-5 and TRBJ1-3; TRBD1, the table's D call, was not compared with the DNA. TRBV7-5 is a known pseudogene. CDR3 length: 16 residues.

V is TRBV30 and J is TRBJ1-4; 9 bases line up with TRBD1. The germline CDR1 and CDR2 sequences are GTSNPN and SVGIG (reference sequence). V lost 2 bases and J lost 7; bases outside the gene matches: 11. The CDR3 totals 16 residues. CDR3 coding DNA: TGTGCCTGGAGTCTCGATACAGGGGGCAAGGGTGAAAAACTGTTTTTT. As protein: CAWSLDTGGKGEKLFF.

This clone was observed once. The rearrangement uses TRBV24-1 and TRBJ2-3; 7 bases are a match to TRBD2. The V gene's germline CDR1 is KGHDR and CDR2 SFDVKD. Unmatched junction bases numbered 5, after V lost 4 bases and J lost 2 bases. The CDR3 is 15 residues long. CDR3 region: CATSDPRLATDTQYF. The CDR3 DNA follows: TGTGCCACCAGTGACCCCAGACTAGCCACAGATACGCAGTATTTT.

J is TRBJ1-1 and V is TRBV24-1; 7 bases line up with TRBD1. The CDR3 contains 15 residues. V lost 4 bases and J lost 3; bases outside the gene matches: 7. Germline V gene lookup returns CDR1 KGHDR and CDR2 SFDVKD. The CDR3 DNA is TGTGCCACCAGTGAAGGACGGCAGGGGGACACTGAAGCTTTCTTT. Its protein product is CATSEGRQGDTEAFF.

This clone was detected only once. The CDR3 loop reads CASSLGLAGGETQYF. The CDR3 coding sequence is TGTGCCAGCAGCTTGGGGCTAGCGGGAGGCGAGACCCAGTACTTC. The V call is TRBV5-4, the J call TRBJ2-5; TRBD2 agrees at 11 bases. Trimming took 0 bases from V and 5 from J; bases not matched to a gene: 3. The CDR3 consists of 15 residues. CDR1 and CDR2 from the germline V gene are SGHNT and YYREEE (reference sequence).

The CDR3 coding sequence is TGTGCCAGCAGTTTAGGGCTCAGTAACTATGGCTACACCTTC. It yields the protein CASSLGLSNYGYTF. The chain employs TRBV28 and TRBJ1-2; D not resolved. Germline values: CDR1 MDHEN, CDR2 SYDVKM. With 2 bases removed from V and 1 base from J, the gap between germline ends came to 8 bases. The CDR3 contains 14 residues.

The chain carries TRBV7-2 and TRBJ1-2; D call uncertain. This CDR3 contains 13 residues. The germline gives CDR1 SGHTA, CDR2 FQGNSA. Between the trimmed V and J ends, which lost 2 bases and 6 bases, there was a span of 10 bases. The CDR3 sequence is CASSLMGVNGYTF. The CDR3 nucleotides are TGTGCCAGCAGCTTAATGGGAGTGAATGGCTACACCTTC.

The J gene is TRBJ2-1, the V gene TRBV29-1, with 12 bases matching TRBD2. The trim removed 6 bases at V and 9 bases at J, leaving 24 bases unmatched. CDR3 size: 19 residues. The germline V gene has CDR1 SQVTM and CDR2 ANQGSEA. Here the CDR3 DNA reads TGCAGCGTCCGGACCGGACTAGCGGGACATCAAGGGCCTCAGGGTGAGCAGTTCTTC. Translation gives CSVRTGLAGHQGPQGEQFF.

V and J are TRBV19 and TRBJ1-2; D is uncertain. CDR1 and CDR2 from the germline V gene are LNHDA and SQIVND (reference sequence). The length of the CDR3 is 15 residues. V shed 0 bases and J shed 8 bases, with 16 bases lying between them. The DNA for the CDR3 is TGTGCCAGTAGTATAGATCGTCTCGCCCGCGGAGGCTACACCTTC. It yields the protein CASSIDRLARGGYTF. Looking up the rest from reference TRBV19 and TRBJ1-2 gives the full variable domain: DGGITQSPKYLFRKEGQNVTLSCEQNLNHDAMYWYRQDPGQGLRLIYYSQIVNDFQKGDIAEGYSVSREKKESFPLTVTSAQKNPTAFYLCASSIDRLARGGYTFGSGTRLTVV.

This rearrangement joins TRBV5-1 to TRBJ2-1; TRBD2 matches at 8 bases. Trimming took 4 bases from V and 7 from J; bases not matched to a gene: 10. This CDR3 comprises 15 residues. Germline V lookup: CDR1 SGHRS, CDR2 YFSETQ. CDR3 residues: CASSTQLAAQNEQFF. DNA of the CDR3: TGCGCCAGCAGCACGCAACTAGCGGCGCAGAATGAGCAGTTCTTC.

V and J are TRBV7-8 and TRBJ2-1; D is unclear. This CDR3 spans 13 amino acids. Between the trimmed V and J ends, which lost 5 bases and 6 bases, there was a span of 11 bases. CDR1 SGHVS and CDR2 FQNEAQ come from the germline V gene. The CDR3 protein is CASSLLTLNEQFF. CDR3 sequence (DNA): TGTGCCAGCAGCCTCCTCACTCTCAATGAGCAGTTCTTC.

There are many counts of this clone. This sequence joins TRBV9 and TRBJ1-3; the D gene is possibly TRBD1 (5 bases). The germline gives CDR1 SGDLS, CDR2 YYNGEE. CDR3 length: 15 amino acids. Trimming pared 3 bases from V and 3 bases from J, leaving 13 bases between. The CDR3 sequence: CASSGDSTFGNTIYF. As DNA, the CDR3 is TGTGCCAGCAGCGGCGACAGCACGTTTGGAAACACCATATATTTT.

J is TRBJ1-2 and V is TRBV2; 10 bases match TRBD1. The V gene end was trimmed by 6 bases and the J gene end by 4 bases; junction bases not matched to a gene: 8. This CDR3 is built from 15 residues. The V gene's germline CDR1 is SNHLY and CDR2 FYNNEI. As DNA, the CDR3 is TGTGCCAGCAGACGCGCCGGGACAGGGGTCTATGGCTACACCTTC. Its protein product is CASRRAGTGVYGYTF.

The genes are TRBV10-1 and TRBJ1-2; D remains ambiguous. Trimming cost V 5 bases and J 5 bases, with 15 bases left between them. CDR3 size: 14 residues. Germline CDR1 is WNHNN and CDR2 is SYGVQD (reference sequence). The CDR3 loop reads CASSPPWSDYGYTF. In nucleotides, the CDR3 is TGCGCCAGCAGTCCCCCCTGGTCAGATTATGGCTACACCTTC.

The rearrangement uses TRBV4-3 and TRBJ2-3; TRBD2 matches at 10 bases. The germline V gene encodes CDR1 LGHNA and CDR2 YSLEER. J gave up 4 bases and V 1 base, and 8 bases lay outside the gene matches. This CDR3 is 17 amino acids long. CDR3 nucleotide sequence: TGCGCCAGCAGCCAAGGCGTCTCGGGACTAGCGTCAGATACGCAGTATTTT. This encodes CASSQGVSGLASDTQYF.

J is TRBJ2-7 and V is TRBV10-3; the D gene is possibly TRBD2 (6 bases). The V gene's germline CDR1 is ENHRY and CDR2 SYGVKD. The CDR3 sequence is 13 residues long. V was pared by 6 bases and J by 5 bases, with 14 bases between. The CDR3 sequence is CAIRGPGRNEQYF. The CDR3 nucleotides read TGTGCCATCAGGGGTCCAGGGAGGAACGAGCAGTACTTC.